The following is a T cell receptor (beta chain) sequence with its context. Its specificity is unknown. These data are taken from a study of shared clonotypes between healthy human individuals. Repertoires were generated with immunoSEQ multiplex PCR, while TCRdb's copy carries only in-frame clones and drops some. The repertoire holds fewer than 400,000 clones, approximately 79% seen once, with 10% in the top ten. There are 15 residues in the CDR3. Germline V lookup: CDR1 SGHTA, CDR2 FQGNSA. V trimming: 1 base; J trimming: 10 bases; junction bases outside the gene matches: 10. General observations from the study: A few donors had approximately 4.6% of their naive CD4 clonotypes in common. Owing to a small donor count, the genetic and exposure-history diversity represented was limited. Rarefaction showed that sequencing of sorted subsets was incomplete (despite large depth).

This chain links TRBV7-2 with TRBJ2-1, with TRBD2 identical over 7 bases. The material sequenced was memory CD4+ T cells sorted from blood. The subset: CD45RA-negative fraction. This sequence was found in a man younger than 45 in good health. The DNA of the CDR3 is TGTGCCAGCAGCTTAGGGCTAGCGGAGTTGGAGGAGCAGTTCTTC. Protein product: CASSLGLAELEEQFF. The full variable domain, with the rest looked up from reference TRBV7-2 and TRBJ2-1, is GAGVSQSPSNKVTEKGKDVELRCDPISGHTALYWYRQSLGQGLEFLIYFQGNSAPDKSGLPSDRFSAERTGGSVSTLTIQRTQQEDSAVYLCASSLGLAELEEQFFGPGTRLTVL.